This T cell receptor beta chain came from a study of T cell responses to AZD1222 COVID-19 vaccine. Study observations and caveats: Sampled repertoires all dated from after the peak T cell response.

Clones were sequenced by immunoSEQ multiplex PCR, and TCRdb holds only the in-frame ones, with some missing. The repertoire holds about 130,000 clones, with around 90% as singletons. Germline V CDR1 and CDR2: MNHEY, SVGAGI. Trimming pared 7 bases from V and 10 bases from J, leaving 20 bases between. There are 15 residues in the CDR3. On this clone itself: Its antigen is not known.

The TCR was taken from an adult in good health. The sequencing used peripheral blood, collected on day 0 of AZD1222 vaccination. The chain combines TRBV6-5 with TRBJ1-6, with a tentative D call TRBD1 (5 bases). CDR3 residues: CASNWSGLRDSPLHF. The CDR3 nucleotides read TGTGCCAGCAATTGGAGTGGGCTGCGGGACTCACCCCTCCACTTT.